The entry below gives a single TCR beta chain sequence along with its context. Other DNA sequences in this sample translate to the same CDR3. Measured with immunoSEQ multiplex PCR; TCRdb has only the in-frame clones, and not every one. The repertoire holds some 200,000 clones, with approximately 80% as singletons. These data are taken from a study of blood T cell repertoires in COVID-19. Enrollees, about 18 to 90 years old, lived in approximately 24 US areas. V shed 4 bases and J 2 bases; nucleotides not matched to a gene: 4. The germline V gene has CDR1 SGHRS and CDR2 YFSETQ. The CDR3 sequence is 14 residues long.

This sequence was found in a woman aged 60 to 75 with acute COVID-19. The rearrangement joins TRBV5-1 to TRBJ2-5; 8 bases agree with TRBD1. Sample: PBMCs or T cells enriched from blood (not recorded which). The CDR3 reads CASSPGQGQETQYF. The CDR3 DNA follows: TGCGCCAGCAGCCCAGGACAGGGACAAGAGACCCAGTACTTC.